This T cell receptor beta chain was recorded in a study of blood T cell repertoires in COVID-19. This clone was observed a few times. Produced via immunoSEQ multiplex PCR; TCRdb's table is partial and in-frame only. The table has roughly 140,000 clones, around 80% seen once. The source material was PBMCs or T cells enriched from blood (not recorded which). The receptor comes from a woman aged 18-35 years who had been exposed to COVID-19.

The CDR3 reads CASSCRVSARGNQPQHF. In DNA, the CDR3 is TGTGCCAGCAGTTGCAGGGTGTCCGCCAGGGGCAATCAGCCCCAGCATTTT. The rearrangement uses TRBV27 and TRBJ1-5, with D maybe TRBD1 (5 bases). Between the trimmed V and J ends, which lost 4 bases and 2 bases, there was a span of 18 bases. Looked up from germline, CDR1 is MNHEY and CDR2 is SMNVEV (reference sequence). This CDR3 is built from 17 residues.